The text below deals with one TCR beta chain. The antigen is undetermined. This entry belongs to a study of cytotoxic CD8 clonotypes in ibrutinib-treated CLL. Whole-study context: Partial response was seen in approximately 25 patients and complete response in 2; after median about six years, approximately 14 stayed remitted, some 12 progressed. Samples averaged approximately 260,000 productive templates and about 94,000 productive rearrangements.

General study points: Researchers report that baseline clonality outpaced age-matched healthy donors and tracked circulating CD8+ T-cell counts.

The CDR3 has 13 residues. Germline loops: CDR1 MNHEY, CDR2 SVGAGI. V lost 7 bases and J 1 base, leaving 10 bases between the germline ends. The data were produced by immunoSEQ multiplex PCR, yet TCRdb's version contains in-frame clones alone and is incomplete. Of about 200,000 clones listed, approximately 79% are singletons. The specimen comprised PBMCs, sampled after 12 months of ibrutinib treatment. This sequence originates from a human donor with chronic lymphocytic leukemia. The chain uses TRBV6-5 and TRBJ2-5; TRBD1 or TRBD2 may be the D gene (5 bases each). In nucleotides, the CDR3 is TGTGCCAGCAAAAGGGACCCCCAAGAGACCCAGTACTTC. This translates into CASKRDPQETQYF.